This T cell receptor beta chain stems from a study of blood T cells in healthy people across ages. Healthy individuals of Caucasian origin from Russia, aged roughly 6 to 90, served as donors. Notes on this clonotype: What it recognizes is unknown.

Findings of the study overall: Per million T cells, the diversity of TCR beta decreased roughly linearly as age advanced.

A J-beta primer mix and a sample-barcoded 5' primer were used in a second PCR of about 7 to 12 cycles. TCRdb re-called the 5' RACE reads through MiXCR, storing one row per CDR3 protein. The sample consists of approximately 1.5 million distinct CDR3 sequences, around 35% of them appearing once. The CDR3 totals 14 residues. V dropped 6 bases and J dropped 2 bases, with 14 bases sitting between them. Germline CDR1 and CDR2: MNHEY and SMNVEV (reference sequence). This clonotype was obtained from a woman in her thirties in good health. The chain joins TRBV27 to TRBJ2-7, with D perhaps TRBD1 (5 bases). The sequencing sample was made of blood. The CDR3 spells CASSPWGPPYEQYF. In DNA, the CDR3 is TGTGCCAGCAGCCCGTGGGGCCCCCCCTACGAGCAGTACTTC.